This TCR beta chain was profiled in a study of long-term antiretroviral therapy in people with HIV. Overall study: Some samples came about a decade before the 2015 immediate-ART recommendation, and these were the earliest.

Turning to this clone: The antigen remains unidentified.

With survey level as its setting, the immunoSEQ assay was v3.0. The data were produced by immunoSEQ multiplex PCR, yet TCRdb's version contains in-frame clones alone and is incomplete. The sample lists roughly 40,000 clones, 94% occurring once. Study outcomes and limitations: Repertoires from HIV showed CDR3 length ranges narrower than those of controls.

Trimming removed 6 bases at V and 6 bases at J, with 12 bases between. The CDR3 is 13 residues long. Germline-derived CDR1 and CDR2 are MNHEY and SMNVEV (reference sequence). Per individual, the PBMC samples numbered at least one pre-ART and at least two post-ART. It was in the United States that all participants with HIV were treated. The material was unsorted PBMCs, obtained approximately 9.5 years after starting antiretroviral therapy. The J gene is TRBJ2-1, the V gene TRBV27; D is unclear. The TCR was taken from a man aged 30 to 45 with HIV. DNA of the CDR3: TGTGCCAGCAGCCCGAGTCTGACCAATGAGCAGTTCTTC. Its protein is CASSPSLTNEQFF.